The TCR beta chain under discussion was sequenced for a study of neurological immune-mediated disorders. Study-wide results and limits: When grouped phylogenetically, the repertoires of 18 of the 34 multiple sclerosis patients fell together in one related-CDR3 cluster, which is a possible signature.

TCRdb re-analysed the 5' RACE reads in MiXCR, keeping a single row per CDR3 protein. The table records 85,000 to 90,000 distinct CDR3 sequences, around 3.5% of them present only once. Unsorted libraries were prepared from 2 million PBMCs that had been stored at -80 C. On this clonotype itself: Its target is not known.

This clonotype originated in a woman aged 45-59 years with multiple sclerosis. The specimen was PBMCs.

CDR3 sequence reads: CSSSHSASVTGELFF. The CDR3 DNA reads as TGTTCTAGCAGCCATTCAGCGAGCGTCACCGGGGAGCTGTTTTTT. This chain links TRBV7-7 with TRBJ2-2, with a possible D match to TRBD2 (5 bases). The V gene's germline CDR1 is SSHAT and CDR2 FNYEAQ (reference sequence). The CDR3 runs to 15 residues.